Shown below are 28 T cell receptor beta chains from a single sample sequenced in a study of shared clonotypes between healthy human individuals. Method: immunoSEQ multiplex PCR; TCRdb's copy keeps in-frame clones and lacks some. The sample lists approximately 2,000,000 clones; approximately 90% were seen once. Source material: naive CD4+ T cells from PBMCs. Subset meaning: CD45RA+ positively selected. These receptor sequences come from a man aged 18 to 30 in good health. Some clones in this sample may be carry-over from other donors' samples.

The chain recombines TRBV6-5 with TRBJ1-2, with D unclear. The length of the CDR3 is 15 residues. V lost 0 bases to trimming and J lost 4 bases, with 12 bases between them. CDR1 and CDR2 from the germline V gene are MNHEY and SVGAGI. The CDR3 spells CASSYSSGLGYGYTF. Here the CDR3 DNA reads TGTGCCAGCAGTTACTCCTCAGGACTGGGCTATGGCTACACCTTC.

This clone was detected a few times. The rearrangement uses TRBV7-2 and TRBJ1-1; maybe TRBD1 (6 bases). CDR1 and CDR2 (germline): SGHTA, FQGNSA. CDR3 length: 15 residues. The germline V and J ends were trimmed by 5 bases and 3 bases, with 16 bases remaining between them. The CDR3, as DNA: TGTGCCAGCAGCCGCGACAGGAGAAAGGACACTGAAGCTTTCTTT. Its translation is CASSRDRRKDTEAFF.

A word on this clone: Other DNA sequences within the sample encode an identical CDR3. The CDR3 reads CASSESPYNEQFF. The CDR3, as DNA: TGTGCCAGCAGTGAGAGCCCATACAATGAGCAGTTCTTC. This chain joins TRBV2 and TRBJ2-1, with D uncertain. In germline, CDR1 is SNHLY, CDR2 FYNNEI. This CDR3 spans 13 amino acids. Trimming shortened V by 3 bases and J by 4 bases, and 7 bases separated the two germline ends.

This clone was detected only once. J is TRBJ2-5 and V is TRBV11-2; TRBD2 matches at 9 bases. V was clipped by 1 base and J by 2 bases; unmatched bases: 5. This CDR3 comprises 16 residues. Germline CDR1 SGHAT, CDR2 FQNNGV. CDR3 residues: CASSLGELAGQETQYF. The CDR3 DNA reads as TGTGCCAGCAGCTTAGGGGAACTAGCGGGTCAAGAGACCCAGTACTTC.

The chain couples TRBV4-1 to TRBJ2-1, with TRBD2 matching over 13 bases. The CDR3 is 21 amino acids. Trimming at V came to 1 base and at J to 0 bases, leaving 12 bases not matched to a gene. The germline CDR1 and CDR2 sequences are MGHRA and YSYEKL. CDR3 sequence reads: CASSQGLQLAGGKSSYNEQFF. CDR3 sequence (DNA): TGCGCCAGCAGCCAAGGGTTACAACTAGCGGGAGGGAAGAGCTCCTACAATGAGCAGTTCTTC.

The V gene is TRBV2, the J gene TRBJ2-7; 8 nucleotides match TRBD2. J lost 3 bases, V lost 6 bases, and 10 bases had no gene match. Germline CDR1 and CDR2: SNHLY and FYNNEI. CDR3 length: 15 amino acids. The CDR3 bases are TGTGCCAGCAGCCTCGGGGGGGTACAACTCTACGAGCAGTACTTC. Translation: CASSLGGVQLYEQYF.

The V and J genes are TRBV29-1 and TRBJ2-1, with 7 nucleotides matching TRBD1. CDR3 length equals 16 residues. J lost 1 base, V lost 1 base, and 7 bases had no gene match. Looked up from germline, CDR1 is SQVTM and CDR2 is ANQGSEA. The chain's CDR3 is CSVEGGQEGSYNEQFF. The DNA for the CDR3 is TGCAGCGTTGAAGGTGGACAGGAAGGGTCCTACAATGAGCAGTTCTTC.

The chain carries TRBV9 and TRBJ1-1, with D unresolved. Deletions cut 2 bases from V and 11 bases from J, with 19 bases between. CDR1 is SGDLS and CDR2 is YYNGEE in the germline V gene. The CDR3 length is 14 residues. The CDR3 DNA sequence: TGTGCCAGCAGCGTCCATGTAACAGAGGTGGGTGCTTTCTTT. This gives the protein CASSVHVTEVGAFF. Variable domain in full (rest from reference TRBV9 and TRBJ1-1): DSGVTQTPKHLITATGQRVTLRCSPRSGDLSVYWYQQSLDQGLQFLIQYYNGEERAKGNILERFSAQQFPDLHSELNLSSLELGDSALYFCASSVHVTEVGAFFGQGTRLTVV.

The rearrangement uses TRBV5-1 and TRBJ2-7; D might be TRBD1 (6 bases). Germline V gene sequence: CDR1 SGHRS, CDR2 YFSETQ. The CDR3 contains 13 residues. Trimming took off 4 bases at V and 6 bases at J, with 14 bases between the two ends. The CDR3 DNA is TGCGCCAGCAGCGACCAACTAGGGGGCGAGCAGTACTTC. Protein sequence: CASSDQLGGEQYF.

The chain joins TRBV11-2 to TRBJ2-7; 7 bases fit TRBD2. This CDR3 is 15 amino acids long. CDR1 and CDR2 (germline): SGHAT, FQNNGV. V dropped 3 bases and J dropped 6; count of bases not matched to a gene: 11. The CDR3 sequence: CASSLGGSVYLEQYF. CDR3 nucleotide sequence: TGTGCCAGCAGCTTGGGGGGGAGTGTGTACCTCGAGCAGTACTTC.

The rearrangement links TRBV30 to TRBJ1-6; D is unclear. V was shortened by 2 bases and J by 8 bases, with 7 bases between the two germline ends. There are 12 residues in the CDR3. Per germline, CDR1 GTSNPN and CDR2 SVGIG (reference sequence). The chain's CDR3 is CAWSKTHSPLHF. CDR3 in DNA: TGTGCCTGGAGTAAGACTCATTCACCCCTCCACTTT.

The J gene is TRBJ2-5, the V gene TRBV11-2; maybe TRBD2 (5 bases). The ends were cut back, 5 bases at V and 5 bases at J, with 15 bases in the middle. CDR1 is SGHAT and CDR2 is FQNNGV in the germline V gene. There are 14 residues in the CDR3. CDR3 in DNA: TGTGCCAGCAGCCGCAGGACTTATGGGGAGACCCAGTACTTC. Amino acid sequence: CASSRRTYGETQYF.

The J gene is TRBJ2-7, the V gene TRBV5-4; 8 nucleotides align to TRBD1. J lost 6 bases, V lost 5 bases, and 16 bases had no gene match. Germline CDR1 and CDR2: SGHNT and YYREEE (reference sequence). The CDR3 sequence is 16 residues long. DNA of the CDR3: TGTGCCAGCAGTTCCGGGGGAGTGGACAGGGTCTCCGAGCAGTACTTC. It translates to CASSSGGVDRVSEQYF.

The CDR3 nucleotides are TGCGCCAGCAGCCAAGCTCTCGGGAGGAGCCCGAGCACAGATACGCAGTATTTT. Translated: CASSQALGRSPSTDTQYF. The V and J genes are TRBV4-1 and TRBJ2-3, with TRBD2 matching 7 bases. Germline V gene lookup returns CDR1 MGHRA and CDR2 YSYEKL. The CDR3 covers 18 residues. Trimming took 1 base from V and 0 from J; bases not matched to a gene: 10.

As for this clone: Possible read error: a much larger clone is one base away. Other DNA sequences in the sample encode the same CDR3. V and J are TRBV7-8 and TRBJ2-7; 11 bases match TRBD2. V was clipped by 3 bases and J by 3 bases; unmatched bases: 1. The CDR3 consists of 14 residues. Germline V lookup: CDR1 SGHVS, CDR2 FQNEAQ. The CDR3 reads CASSFGTSGYEQYF. The CDR3 DNA reads TGTGCCAGCAGCTTTGGGACTAGCGGCTACGAGCAGTACTTC.

Points on this clone: Other DNA sequences in this sample translate to the same CDR3. This chain uses TRBV28 with TRBJ2-6; 9 bases fit TRBD1. The CDR3 length is 15 residues. Germline V gives CDR1 MDHEN, CDR2 SYDVKM. The junction had 4 bases not matched to a gene; V was cut back by 6 bases and J by 4 bases. CDR3 bases: TGTGCCAGCAGCCTACAGGGGGCAGGGGCCAACGTCCTGACTTTC. Its protein is CASSLQGAGANVLTF. Full variable domain (remainder filled in from reference TRBV28 and TRBJ2-6): DVKVTQSSRYLVKRTGEKVFLECVQDMDHENMFWYRQDPGLGLRLIYFSYDVKMKEKGDIPEGYSVSREKKERFSLILESASTNQTSMYLCASSLQGAGANVLTFGAGSRLTVL.

This sequence joins TRBV27 and TRBJ2-1; D is unresolved. The V gene lost 7 bases and the J gene lost 6 bases, with 19 bases spanning the gap. The CDR3 consists of 15 residues. Germline V gene sequence: CDR1 MNHEY, CDR2 SMNVEV (reference sequence). CDR3 coding DNA: TGTGCCAGCAATTCTTTTTCTATAACCCCCAATGAGCAGTTCTTC. Amino acids: CASNSFSITPNEQFF.

As regards this clone: The identical CDR3 is also encoded by other nucleotide sequences in the sample. The genes are TRBV9 and TRBJ1-5; D is undetermined. Germline V gene sequence: CDR1 SGDLS, CDR2 YYNGEE. The CDR3 is made up of 13 amino acids. Trimming removed 0 bases from V and 4 bases from J, with 5 bases in between. CDR3 sequence: CASSVAPNQPQHF. The CDR3 DNA reads as TGTGCCAGCAGCGTAGCCCCAAATCAGCCCCAGCATTTT.

The chain joins TRBV7-6 to TRBJ2-5; maybe TRBD1 (6 bases). This CDR3 has 14 residues. Germline V lookup: CDR1 SGHVS, CDR2 FNYEAQ. V shed 0 bases and J shed 4 bases, with 9 bases lying between them. For the CDR3, the DNA is TGTGCCAGCAGCTTAGCGGGGGCGGCAGAGACCCAGTACTTC. It is translated as CASSLAGAAETQYF.

The CDR3 region is CASSPIGGAPGNTIYF. DNA for the CDR3: TGTGCCAGCTCACCCATCGGAGGGGCCCCTGGAAACACCATATATTTT. The rearrangement links TRBV18 to TRBJ1-3; D perhaps matches TRBD1 (5 bases). This CDR3 is built from 16 residues. V lost 3 bases and J 2 bases, leaving 14 bases between the germline ends. Germline V gene lookup returns CDR1 KGHSH and CDR2 LQKENI.

V is TRBV5-1 and J is TRBJ2-3; tentatively, D is TRBD1 (6 bases). Trimming removed 4 bases from V and 1 base from J, with 13 bases in between. The CDR3 spans 15 residues. Germline assignment: CDR1 SGHRS and CDR2 YFSETQ. CDR3 in DNA: TGCGCCAGCAGCGTCCTACAGGGAGGCACAGATACGCAGTATTTT. It is translated as CASSVLQGGTDTQYF.

The CDR3 sequence is CASSSDRGQETQYF. DNA of the CDR3: TGTGCCAGCAGTTCGGACAGGGGGCAGGAGACCCAGTACTTC. V and J are TRBV27 and TRBJ2-5; 11 bases line up with TRBD1. Germline loops: CDR1 MNHEY, CDR2 SMNVEV (reference sequence). CDR3 size: 14 residues. With V trimmed by 4 bases and J by 5 bases, 3 bases remained unmatched.

Only one count was recorded for this clone. The chain has TRBV30 and TRBJ1-6; D gene ambiguous. The CDR3 contains 12 residues. V lost 0 bases, J lost 9 bases, and 6 bases lay in between. Looked up from germline, CDR1 is GTSNPN and CDR2 is SVGIG (reference sequence). The CDR3 region is CAWSVLSSPLHF. DNA of the CDR3: TGTGCCTGGAGTGTCCTGAGTTCACCCCTCCACTTT.

The V call is TRBV4-1, the J call TRBJ1-3; 9 bases match TRBD1. Germline CDR1 is MGHRA and CDR2 is YSYEKL. The trim removed 0 bases at V and 4 bases at J, leaving 4 bases unmatched. The CDR3 totals 16 residues. The CDR3 DNA sequence: TGCGCCAGCAGCCAAGAAGGGACAGGGAGAGGAAACACCATATATTTT. It encodes CASSQEGTGRGNTIYF.

The rearrangement links TRBV29-1 to TRBJ1-2, with D hard to call. Trimming pared 7 bases from V and 3 bases from J, leaving 9 bases between. This CDR3 region has 11 residues. Germline V gene lookup returns CDR1 SQVTM and CDR2 ANQGSEA. CDR3 amino acids: CSAAGDYGYTF. The CDR3, as DNA: TGCAGCGCCGCAGGAGACTATGGCTACACCTTC.

The chain joins TRBV19 to TRBJ2-5; D gene ambiguous. Germline V lookup: CDR1 LNHDA, CDR2 SQIVND (reference sequence). The CDR3 extends over 11 amino acids. Trimming stripped 4 bases from V and 0 bases from J, with 0 bases between. The CDR3 region is CASSNQETQYF. The CDR3 region has the DNA TGTGCCAGTAGTAACCAAGAGACCCAGTACTTC.

The chain is built from TRBV7-9 and TRBJ2-2, with D uncertain. V was cut by 4 bases and J by 5 bases, with 8 bases left in between. There are 13 residues in the CDR3. The germline V gene has CDR1 SEHNR and CDR2 FQNEAQ (reference sequence). CDR3 bases: TGTGCCAGCAGCTCGACTGATACCGGGGAGCTGTTTTTT. Translation gives CASSSTDTGELFF.

J is TRBJ1-1 and V is TRBV19, with 7 positions matching TRBD1. The germline CDR1 and CDR2 sequences are LNHDA and SQIVND (reference sequence). The CDR3 spans 16 residues. The ends lost 5 bases at V and 3 bases at J; junction bases unmatched: 12. The CDR3 reads CASSAFGQGDYTEAFF. CDR3 bases: TGTGCCAGTAGTGCCTTTGGGCAGGGGGATTACACTGAAGCTTTCTTT.